A single sample is the source of the 3 T cell receptor beta chains below, sequenced in a study of shared clonotypes between healthy human individuals. Here immunoSEQ multiplex PCR was the method, and the copy in TCRdb shows in-frame clones only, minus some. The data show about 1.5 million clones, 98% seen once. The sequencing sample was made of naive CD4+ T cells sorted from blood. Subset meaning: CD45RA+ positively selected. These TCRs come from a man aged 30 to 39 in good health.

The rearrangement joins TRBV9 to TRBJ2-1, with no clear D. Trimming stripped 3 bases from V and 6 bases from J, with 25 bases between. The CDR3 covers 18 residues. Germline CDR1 SGDLS, CDR2 YYNGEE. CDR3 coding DNA: TGTGCCAGCAGCGCCTCCCCAGTACCGTCTCGGCCGCCCAATGAGCAGTTCTTC. This codes for CASSASPVPSRPPNEQFF. The variable domain in full, completed from reference TRBV9 and TRBJ2-1, reads DSGVTQTPKHLITATGQRVTLRCSPRSGDLSVYWYQQSLDQGLQFLIQYYNGEERAKGNILERFSAQQFPDLHSELNLSSLELGDSALYFCASSASPVPSRPPNEQFFGPGTRLTVL.

Points on this clone: Other DNA sequences in the sample encode the same CDR3. The V and J genes are TRBV5-1 and TRBJ2-2; 13 bases are a match to TRBD2. The germline CDR1 and CDR2 sequences are SGHRS and YFSETQ. After removal of 3 bases from V and 3 bases from J, the junction contained 2 bases not matched to a gene. The CDR3 spans 16 residues. The CDR3 DNA follows: TGCGCCAGCAGCTCTGGACTAGCGGGAGACACCGGGGAGCTGTTTTTT. As protein: CASSSGLAGDTGELFF.

The V and J genes are TRBV29-1 and TRBJ1-2; no firm D call. There are 14 residues in the CDR3. The germline CDR1 and CDR2 sequences are SQVTM and ANQGSEA. Trimming took off 3 bases at V and 4 bases at J, with 15 bases between the two ends. The CDR3: CSVDVSTWSYGYTF. The CDR3, as DNA: TGCAGCGTTGATGTCTCTACCTGGAGCTATGGCTACACCTTC.